The clone carrying this T cell receptor (beta chain) was recorded many times. What it binds is unknown. The data were obtained in a study of molecular identifiers for immune sequencing clone quantification. Study-level results: Identical TCR molecules can share a barcode, and this sharing could underestimate highly expanded clone sizes.

Sorting selected naive CD8 T cells with a CD8+CD4-CCR7+CD45RA+ phenotype. Previously described methods and listed TCR primers produced bulk TCR libraries. Each CDR3 protein is one row after TCRdb ran MiXCR on the PCR reads. The data hold 85,000 to 100,000 distinct CDR3 sequences, with around 20% observed a single time. The CDR3 is 12 residues long. The germline CDR1 and CDR2 sequences are SGHTA and FQGNSA. Trimming shortened V by 6 bases and J by 1 base, and 4 bases separated the two germline ends. The sequence was obtained from a human donor in good health. Some libraries in this study had Jurkat cell RNA spiked in. The sample consisted of naive CD8+ T cells from blood, with Jurkat cell RNA spiked in. Indicated subset: FACS-sorted CD8+CD4-CCR7+CD45RA+ naive T cells. This chain links TRBV7-2 with TRBJ1-3, with D unclear. CDR3: CASRGSGNTIYF. In DNA, the CDR3 is TGTGCCAGCAGGGGGTCTGGAAACACCATATATTTT.